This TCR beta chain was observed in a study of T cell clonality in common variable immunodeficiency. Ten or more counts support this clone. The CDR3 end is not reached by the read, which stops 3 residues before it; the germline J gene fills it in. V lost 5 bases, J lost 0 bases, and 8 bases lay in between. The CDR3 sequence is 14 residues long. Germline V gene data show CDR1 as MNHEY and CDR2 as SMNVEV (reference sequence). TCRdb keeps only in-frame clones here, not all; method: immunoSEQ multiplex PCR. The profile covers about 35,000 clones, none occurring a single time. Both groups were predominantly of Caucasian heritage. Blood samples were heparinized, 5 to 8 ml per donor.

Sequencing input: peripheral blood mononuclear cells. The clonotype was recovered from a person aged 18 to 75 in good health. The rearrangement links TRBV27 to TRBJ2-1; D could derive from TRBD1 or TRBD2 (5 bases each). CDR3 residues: CASSAGSSYNEQFF. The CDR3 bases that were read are TGTGCCAGCAGTGCAGGGAGCTCCTACAATGAG.